The rows below give T cell receptor beta chains drawn from one sample of a study of shared clonotypes between healthy human individuals. Assay: immunoSEQ multiplex PCR; the TCRdb copy retains only in-frame clones and omits some. The sample has about 490,000 clones; around 80% are singletons. The specimen was PBMCs. The receptor set was obtained from a woman aged 40 to 50 in good health. Some clones in this sample may be carry-over from other donors' samples. Both conserved end residues are part of each CDR3. A D gene is named only where the DNA matches it firmly. Clone size is stated in some rows and not others, as once, few, many or a class when expanded.

-	TRBV19	TRBJ1-1	many	CASSMRRGTEAFF	TGTGCCAGTAGTATGAGACGGGGGACTGAAGCTTTCTTT
TRBD1	TRBV10-3	TRBJ1-2	-	CAISEGQSYGYTF	TGTGCCATCAGCGAGGGACAGAGCTATGGCTACACCTTC
TRBD2	TRBV5-4	TRBJ2-7	few	CASSPTSGAGYYEQYF	TGTGCCAGCAGCCCGACTAGCGGGGCCGGGTACTACGAGCAGTACTTC
TRBD2	TRBV7-9	TRBJ2-3	-	CASIPAGRMVDTQYF	TGTGCCAGCATCCCAGCCGGGAGGATGGTAGATACGCAGTATTTT
TRBD2	TRBV5-4	TRBJ2-1	few	CASSLAGGPGNEQFF	TGTGCCAGCAGCTTGGCGGGAGGGCCGGGGAATGAGCAGTTCTTC
-	TRBV28	TRBJ2-7	-	CASSPAGVGEQYF	TGTGCCAGCAGCCCGGCGGGCGTTGGCGAGCAGTACTTC
TRBD1	TRBV19	TRBJ2-2	few	CASSVIRGTGNTGELFF	TGTGCCAGTAGTGTCATTAGAGGGACAGGGAACACCGGGGAGCTGTTTTTT
-	TRBV5-4	TRBJ1-2	-	CASSTGQNYGYTF	TGTGCCAGCAGCACCGGACAGAACTATGGCTACACCTTC
-	TRBV5-1	TRBJ2-7	-	CASSLDRGGGSGLPEQYF	TGCGCCAGCAGCTTGGACAGGGGAGGTGGTAGCGGTCTTCCCGAGCAGTACTTC
TRBD1	TRBV15	TRBJ2-7	-	CATSRETGDYEQYF	TGTGCCACCAGCAGAGAGACAGGGGACTACGAGCAGTACTTC
TRBD2	TRBV7-9	TRBJ2-2	-	CASSLPPAGVGGELFF	TGTGCCAGCAGCTTACCCCCAGCGGGAGTGGGCGGGGAGCTGTTTTTT
-	TRBV11-2	TRBJ1-6	-	CASRSTDLSPLHF	TGTGCCAGCAGATCGACAGACCTTTCACCCCTCCACTTT
TRBD1	TRBV28	TRBJ1-4	once	CASSTSGTANEKLFF	TGTGCCAGCAGTACCTCCGGGACAGCTAATGAAAAACTGTTTTTT
TRBD2	TRBV7-2	TRBJ2-1	few	CASSHGLAYNEQFF	TGTGCCAGCAGCCATGGACTAGCTTACAATGAGCAGTTCTTC
TRBD2	TRBV7-9	TRBJ2-7	-	CASSQEGSGPYEQYF	TGTGCCAGCAGCCAAGAAGGTAGCGGGCCTTACGAGCAGTACTTC
-	TRBV6-6	TRBJ2-7	-	CASSYQGGGEYF	TGTGCCAGCAGTTACCAGGGCGGGGGCGAGTACTTC
-	TRBV28	TRBJ2-7	-	CASSPGLPVHEQYF	TGTGCCAGCAGCCCAGGGCTCCCTGTCCACGAGCAGTACTTC
-	TRBV7-9	TRBJ2-7	-	CASSLTIVYEQYF	TGTGCCAGCAGCTTAACGATAGTCTACGAGCAGTACTTC
TRBD1	TRBV10-3	TRBJ2-7	many	CAISEGDRTYEQYF	TGTGCCATCAGTGAGGGGGACAGAACCTACGAGCAGTACTTC
-	TRBV18	TRBJ1-5	few	CASSRGASSQPQHF	TGTGCCAGCTCCCGTGGGGCTAGTAGTCAGCCCCAGCATTTT
TRBD1	TRBV28	TRBJ1-2	few	CASKLGQGPYGYTF	TGTGCCAGCAAGCTAGGACAGGGTCCTTATGGCTACACCTTC
TRBD2	TRBV19	TRBJ2-5	few	CASSISSGRRQETQYF	TGTGCCAGTAGTATCTCAAGCGGGAGAAGGCAAGAGACCCAGTACTTC